Sequencing of this T cell receptor (beta chain) was carried out in a study of cytomegalovirus exposure and HLA in healthy donors. Study conclusions and caveats: The study flagged some 170 TCR beta chains as cytomegalovirus-associated.

A word on this clone: What it binds is unknown.

Per the germline V gene, CDR1 is LNHDA and CDR2 is SQIVND (reference sequence). The length of the CDR3 is 14 residues. Trimming left V 5 bases short and J 0 bases short, with 10 bases between. PCR involved 60 Vbeta and 13 Jbeta primers. The method was immunoSEQ multiplex PCR; TCRdb's version includes in-frame clones alone and lacks a portion of them. The sample contains about 240,000 clones, about 81% of which appear only once. The chain employs TRBV19 and TRBJ1-1; perhaps TRBD1 as D (5 bases). The receptor was isolated from a middle-aged woman in good health and CMV-seropositive. Sequenced: PBMCs. The CDR3 sequence: CASSQGLMNTEAFF. The CDR3 DNA is TGTGCCAGTAGTCAGGGCTTAATGAACACTGAAGCTTTCTTT.